This TCR beta chain comes out of a study of blood T cell repertoires in COVID-19. This clone was seen more than once but under ten times. The ends were cut back, 4 bases at V and 8 bases at J, with 5 bases in the middle. This CDR3 contains 10 residues. Per the germline V gene, CDR1 is LNHDA and CDR2 is SQIVND (reference sequence). Method: immunoSEQ multiplex PCR; TCRdb's copy keeps in-frame clones and lacks some. The table has some 76,000 clones, 82% seen once. This receptor was identified in a human donor in a cohort sampled during active COVID-19. This chain connects TRBV19 to TRBJ1-1, with D unresolved. The sequenced material came from peripheral blood. The CDR3: CASSNREAFF. The CDR3, as DNA: TGTGCCAGTAGTAACAGAGAAGCTTTCTTT.